This T cell receptor beta chain was retrieved from a study of blood T cell repertoires in COVID-19. After removal of 3 bases from V and 3 bases from J, the junction contained 10 bases not matched to a gene. The CDR3 is 18 residues long. CDR1 is SGHNT, CDR2 YYREEE, per germline (reference sequence). This table comes from immunoSEQ multiplex PCR, and its TCRdb copy is limited to in-frame clones, with some not included. The sample shows more than 150,000 clones, 70% to 90% of them seen only once. The chain links TRBV5-4 to TRBJ2-7, with 15 bases matching TRBD2. Specimen: peripheral blood. This clonotype was obtained from a man aged 45 to 65 with active or convalescent COVID-19. The CDR3 nucleotides read TGTGCCAGCAGCTCCACTTCCGGGACTAGCGGGGGGATCTACGAGCAGTACTTC. Translated: CASSSTSGTSGGIYEQYF.